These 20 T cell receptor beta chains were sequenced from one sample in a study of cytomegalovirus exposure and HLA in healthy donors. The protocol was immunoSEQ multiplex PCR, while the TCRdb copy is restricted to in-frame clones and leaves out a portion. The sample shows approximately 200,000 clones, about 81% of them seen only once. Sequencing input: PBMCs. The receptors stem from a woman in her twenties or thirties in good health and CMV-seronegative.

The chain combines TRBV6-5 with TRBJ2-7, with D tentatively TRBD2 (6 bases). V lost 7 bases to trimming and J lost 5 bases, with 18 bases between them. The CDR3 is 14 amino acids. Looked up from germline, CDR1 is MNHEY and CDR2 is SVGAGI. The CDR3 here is CASNALAETHEQYF. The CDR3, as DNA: TGTGCCAGCAATGCACTAGCAGAAACCCACGAGCAGTACTTC.

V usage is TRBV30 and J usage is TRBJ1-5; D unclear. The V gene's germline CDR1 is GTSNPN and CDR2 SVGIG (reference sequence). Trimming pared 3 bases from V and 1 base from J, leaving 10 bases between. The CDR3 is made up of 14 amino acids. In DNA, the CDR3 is TGTGCCTGGAGCCGAGTCCTAAGCAATCAGCCCCAGCATTTT. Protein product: CAWSRVLSNQPQHF.

CDR3 sequence: CASSLLQGGNTIYF. The CDR3 bases are TGCGCCAGCAGCTTGTTGCAGGGTGGAAACACCATATATTTT. This chain uses TRBV5-1 with TRBJ1-3, with D perhaps matching TRBD1 (5 bases). The CDR3 has 14 residues. Looked up from germline, CDR1 is SGHRS and CDR2 is YFSETQ. Trimming stripped 1 base from V and 3 bases from J, with 8 bases between.

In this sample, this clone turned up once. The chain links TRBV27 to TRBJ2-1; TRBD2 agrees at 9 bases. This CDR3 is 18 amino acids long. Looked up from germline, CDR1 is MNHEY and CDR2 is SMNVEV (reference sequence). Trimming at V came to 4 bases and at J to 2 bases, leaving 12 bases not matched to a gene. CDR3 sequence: CASSYRGLARGAYNEQFF. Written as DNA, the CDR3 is TGTGCCAGCAGTTATCGGGGACTAGCACGGGGGGCCTACAATGAGCAGTTCTTC.

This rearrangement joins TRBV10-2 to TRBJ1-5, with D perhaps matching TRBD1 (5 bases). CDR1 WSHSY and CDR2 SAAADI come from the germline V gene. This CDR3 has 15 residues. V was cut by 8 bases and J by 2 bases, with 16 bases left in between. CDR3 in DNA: TGCGCCAGCGGGCAGGGCTCTTTGGGCAATCAGCCCCAGCATTTT. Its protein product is CASGQGSLGNQPQHF.

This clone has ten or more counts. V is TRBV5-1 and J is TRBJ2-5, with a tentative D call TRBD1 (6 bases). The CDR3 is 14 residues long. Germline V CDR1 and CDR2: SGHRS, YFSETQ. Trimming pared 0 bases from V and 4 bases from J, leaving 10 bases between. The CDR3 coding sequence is TGCGCCAGCAGCTTGGGGCAGGGGAGAGAGACCCAGTACTTC. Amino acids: CASSLGQGRETQYF.

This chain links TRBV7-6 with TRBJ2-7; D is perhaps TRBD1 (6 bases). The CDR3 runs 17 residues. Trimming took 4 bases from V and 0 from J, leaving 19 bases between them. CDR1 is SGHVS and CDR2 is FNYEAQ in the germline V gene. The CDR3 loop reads CASSSYRGTVSSYEQYF. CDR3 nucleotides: TGTGCCAGCAGCTCTTATAGGGGGACGGTTAGCTCCTACGAGCAGTACTTC.

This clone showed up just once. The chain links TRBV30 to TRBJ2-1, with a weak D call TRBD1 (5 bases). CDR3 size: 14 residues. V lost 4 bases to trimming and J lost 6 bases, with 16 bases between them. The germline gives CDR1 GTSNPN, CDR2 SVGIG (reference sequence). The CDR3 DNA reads TGTGCCTGGATGGGGCTCCGGTCGCGCAATGAGCAGTTCTTC. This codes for CAWMGLRSRNEQFF.

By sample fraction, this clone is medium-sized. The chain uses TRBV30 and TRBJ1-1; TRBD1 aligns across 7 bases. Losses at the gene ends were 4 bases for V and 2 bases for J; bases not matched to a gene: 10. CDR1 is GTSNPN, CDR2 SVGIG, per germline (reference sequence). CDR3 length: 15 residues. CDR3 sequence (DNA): TGTGCCTGGACACAGGGGATCCATCGAAACACTGAAGCTTTCTTT. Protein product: CAWTQGIHRNTEAFF.

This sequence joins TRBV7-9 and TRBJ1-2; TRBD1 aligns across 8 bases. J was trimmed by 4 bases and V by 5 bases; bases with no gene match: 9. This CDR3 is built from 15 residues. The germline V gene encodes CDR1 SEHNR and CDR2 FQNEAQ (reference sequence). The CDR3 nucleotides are TGTGCCAGCAGCCTCGGACAGGGTCCCCTCTATGGCTACACCTTC. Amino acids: CASSLGQGPLYGYTF. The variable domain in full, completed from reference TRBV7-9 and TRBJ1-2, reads DTGVSQNPRHKITKRGQNVTFRCDPISEHNRLYWYRQTLGQGPEFLTYFQNEAQLEKSRLLSDRFSAERPKGSFSTLEIQRTEQGDSAMYLCASSLGQGPLYGYTFGSGTRLTVV.

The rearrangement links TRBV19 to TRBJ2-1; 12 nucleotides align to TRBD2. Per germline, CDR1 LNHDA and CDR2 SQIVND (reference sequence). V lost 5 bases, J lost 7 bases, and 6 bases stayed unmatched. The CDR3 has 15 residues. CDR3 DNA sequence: TGTGCCAGTAGTGTCCTAGCGGGAGGGGGAAATGAGCAGTTCTTC. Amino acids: CASSVLAGGGNEQFF.

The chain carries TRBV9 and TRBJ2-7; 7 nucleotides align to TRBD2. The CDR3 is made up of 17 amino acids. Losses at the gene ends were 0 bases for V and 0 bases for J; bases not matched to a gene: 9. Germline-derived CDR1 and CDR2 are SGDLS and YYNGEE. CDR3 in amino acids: CASSVEPNGGSSYEQYF. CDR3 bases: TGTGCCAGCAGCGTAGAGCCAAACGGGGGGTCCTCCTACGAGCAGTACTTC.

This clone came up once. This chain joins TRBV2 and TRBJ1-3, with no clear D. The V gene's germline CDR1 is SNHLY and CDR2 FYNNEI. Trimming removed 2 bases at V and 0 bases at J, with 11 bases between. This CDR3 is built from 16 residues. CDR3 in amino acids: CASSEQRLTSGNTIYF. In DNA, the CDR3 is TGTGCCAGCAGTGAACAGAGGCTTACCTCTGGAAACACCATATATTTT.

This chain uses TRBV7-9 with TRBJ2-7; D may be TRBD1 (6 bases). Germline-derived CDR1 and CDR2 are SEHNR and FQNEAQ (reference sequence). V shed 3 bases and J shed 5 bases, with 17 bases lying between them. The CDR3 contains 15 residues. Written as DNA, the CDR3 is TGTGCCAGCAGCTTCCATCAGGGGCAGAATCACGAGCAGTACTTC. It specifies CASSFHQGQNHEQYF.

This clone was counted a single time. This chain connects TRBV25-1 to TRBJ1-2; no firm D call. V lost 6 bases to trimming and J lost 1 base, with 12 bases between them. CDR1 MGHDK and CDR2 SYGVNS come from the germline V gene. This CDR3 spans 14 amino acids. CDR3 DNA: TGTGCCAGCAGCGTGACTGGTGTTAACTATGGCTACACCTTC. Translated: CASSVTGVNYGYTF.

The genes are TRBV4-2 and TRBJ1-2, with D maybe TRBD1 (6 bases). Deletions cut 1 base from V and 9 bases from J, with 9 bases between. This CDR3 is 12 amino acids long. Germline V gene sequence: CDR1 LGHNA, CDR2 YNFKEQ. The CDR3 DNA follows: TGTGCCAGCAGCCAAGGCCGGGACAGCTACACCTTC. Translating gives CASSQGRDSYTF.

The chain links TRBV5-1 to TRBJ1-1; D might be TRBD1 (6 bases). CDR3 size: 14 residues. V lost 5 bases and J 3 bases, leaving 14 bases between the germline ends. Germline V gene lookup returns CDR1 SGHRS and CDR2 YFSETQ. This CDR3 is CASRVTGSDTEAFF. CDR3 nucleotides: TGCGCCAGCAGGGTTACAGGGTCGGACACTGAAGCTTTCTTT.

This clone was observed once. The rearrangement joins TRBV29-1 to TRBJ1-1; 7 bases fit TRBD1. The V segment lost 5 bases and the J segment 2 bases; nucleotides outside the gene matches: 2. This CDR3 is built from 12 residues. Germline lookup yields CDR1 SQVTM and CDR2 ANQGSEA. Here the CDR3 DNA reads TGCAGCGTTTACAGGGGTAACACTGAAGCTTTCTTT. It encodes CSVYRGNTEAFF.

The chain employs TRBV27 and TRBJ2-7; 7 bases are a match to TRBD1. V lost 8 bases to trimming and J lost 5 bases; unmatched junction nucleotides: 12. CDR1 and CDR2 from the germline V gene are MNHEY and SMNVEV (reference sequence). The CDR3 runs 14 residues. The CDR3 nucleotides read TGTGCCAGCGCCTTAAGGGGGCGCTTAAACGAGCAGTACTTC. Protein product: CASALRGRLNEQYF.

The CDR3 coding sequence is TGTGCCAGCAGCTTGCTCCCGGGAGGACGGGACACCGGGGAGCTGTTTTTT. Its translation is CASSLLPGGRDTGELFF. This chain uses TRBV5-6 with TRBJ2-2, with 7 positions matching TRBD2. The CDR3 is made up of 17 amino acids. Trimming took 1 base from V and 3 from J; bases not matched to a gene: 9. Germline assignment: CDR1 SGHDT and CDR2 YYEEEE. Drawing the rest from reference TRBV5-6 and TRBJ2-2, the complete variable domain is DAGVTQSPTHLIKTRGQQVTLRCSPKSGHDTVSWYQQALGQGPQFIFQYYEEEERQRGNFPDRFSGHQFPNYSSELNVNALLLGDSALYLCASSLLPGGRDTGELFFGEGSRLTVL.